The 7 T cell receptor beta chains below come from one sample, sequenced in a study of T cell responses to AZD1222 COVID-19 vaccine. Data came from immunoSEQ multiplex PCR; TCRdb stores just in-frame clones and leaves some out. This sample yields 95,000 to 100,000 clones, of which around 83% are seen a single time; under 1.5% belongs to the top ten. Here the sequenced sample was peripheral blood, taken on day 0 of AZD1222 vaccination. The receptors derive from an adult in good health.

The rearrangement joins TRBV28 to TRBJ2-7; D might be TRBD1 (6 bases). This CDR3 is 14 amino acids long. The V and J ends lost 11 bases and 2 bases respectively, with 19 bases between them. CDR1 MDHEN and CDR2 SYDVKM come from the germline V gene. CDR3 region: CAAVERGWTYEQYF. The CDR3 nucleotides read TGTGCCGCGGTAGAGAGGGGGTGGACCTACGAGCAGTACTTC.

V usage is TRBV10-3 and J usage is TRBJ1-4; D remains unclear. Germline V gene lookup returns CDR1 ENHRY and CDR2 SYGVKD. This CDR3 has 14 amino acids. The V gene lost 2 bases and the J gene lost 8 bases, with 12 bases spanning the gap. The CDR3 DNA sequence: TGTGCCATCAGTGAGGGGGTTGGCGTGGAAAAACTGTTTTTT. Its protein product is CAISEGVGVEKLFF.

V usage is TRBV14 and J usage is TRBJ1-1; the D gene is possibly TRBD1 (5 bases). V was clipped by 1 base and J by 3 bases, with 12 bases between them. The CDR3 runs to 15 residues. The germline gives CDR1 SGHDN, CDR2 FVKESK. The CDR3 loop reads CASSQVTQEDTEAFF. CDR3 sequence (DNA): TGTGCCAGCAGCCAAGTTACACAGGAGGACACTGAAGCTTTCTTT. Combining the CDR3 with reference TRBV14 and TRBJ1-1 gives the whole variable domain EAGVTQFPSHSVIEKGQTVTLRCDPISGHDNLYWYRRVMGKEIKFLLHFVKESKQDESGMPNNRFLAERTGGTYSTLKVQPAELEDSGVYFCASSQVTQEDTEAFFGQGTRLTVV.

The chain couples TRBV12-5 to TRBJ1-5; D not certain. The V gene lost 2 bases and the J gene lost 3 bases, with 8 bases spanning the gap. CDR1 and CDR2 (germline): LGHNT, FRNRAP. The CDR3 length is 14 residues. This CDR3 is CASGLWGSNQPQHF. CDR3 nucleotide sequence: TGTGCTAGTGGTTTGTGGGGTTCCAATCAGCCCCAGCATTTT.

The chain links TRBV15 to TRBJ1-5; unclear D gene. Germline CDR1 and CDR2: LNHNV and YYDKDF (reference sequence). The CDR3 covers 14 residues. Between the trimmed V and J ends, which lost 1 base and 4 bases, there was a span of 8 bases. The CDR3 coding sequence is TGTGCCACCAGCAGAGGGAATAGAAATCAGCCCCAGCATTTT. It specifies CATSRGNRNQPQHF.

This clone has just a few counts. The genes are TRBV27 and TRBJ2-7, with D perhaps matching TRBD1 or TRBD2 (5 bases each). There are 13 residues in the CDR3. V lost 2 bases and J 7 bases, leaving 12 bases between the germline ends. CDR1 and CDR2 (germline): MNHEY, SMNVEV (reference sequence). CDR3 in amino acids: CASSLGTVGEQYF. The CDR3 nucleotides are TGTGCCAGCAGTTTAGGGACGGTGGGGGAGCAGTACTTC.

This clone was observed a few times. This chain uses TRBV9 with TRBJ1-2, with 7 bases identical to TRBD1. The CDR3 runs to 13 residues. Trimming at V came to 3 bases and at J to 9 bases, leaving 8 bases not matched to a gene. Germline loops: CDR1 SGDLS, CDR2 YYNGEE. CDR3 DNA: TGTGCCAGCAGCGAATCCCGGGACAGCCGCTACACCTTC. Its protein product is CASSESRDSRYTF.